A selection of T cell receptor beta chains follows, all from one sample in a study of cytomegalovirus exposure and HLA in healthy donors. The protocol was immunoSEQ multiplex PCR, while the TCRdb copy is restricted to in-frame clones and leaves out a portion. The sample shows about 58,000 clones, more than 90% of them seen only once. The sequencing input was PBMCs. These receptors all come from a man between 18 and 29 years old in good health and CMV-seronegative. Each CDR3 is given with its conserved first and last residue. D genes are given only for firm matches. The listing skips clone size in some rows; elsewhere it reads once, few, many or a size class.

>.|15|TRBV7-9|TRBD1|TRBJ2-3
CASSSGQARTDTQYF
TGTGCCAGCAGCTCGGGACAGGCTCGCACAGATACGCAGTATTTT
>.|12|TRBV14|.|TRBJ1-1
CASSQGGPEAFF
TGTGCCAGCAGCCAAGGAGGGCCTGAAGCTTTCTTT
>.|13|TRBV7-6|.|TRBJ1-2
CASSLEQNYGYTF
TGTGCCAGCAGCTTAGAACAGAACTATGGCTACACCTTC
>.|13|TRBV29-1|TRBD1|TRBJ1-4
CSVARTGGEKLFF
TGCAGCGTTGCCAGGACAGGGGGTGAAAAACTGTTTTTT
>.|18|TRBV7-8|TRBD2|TRBJ2-7
CASSLGVPGTSGSYEQYF
TGTGCCAGCAGCTTAGGGGTTCCTGGGACTAGCGGATCCTACGAGCAGTACTTC
>.|16|TRBV4-1|TRBD2|TRBJ2-3
CASSQDTSGSTDTQYF
TGCGCCAGCAGCCAGGATACTAGCGGGAGCACAGATACGCAGTATTTT
>.|14|TRBV19|.|TRBJ2-7
CASSMGQGSYEQYF
TGTGCCAGTAGTATGGGTCAGGGGTCCTACGAGCAGTACTTC
>.|15|TRBV5-1|TRBD1|TRBJ2-2
CASSLVTGGTGELFF
TGCGCCAGCAGCTTGGTGACAGGGGGGACCGGGGAGCTGTTTTTT
>.|15|TRBV6-5|TRBD1|TRBJ1-5
CASRKTGGPNQPQHF
TGTGCCAGCCGTAAAACAGGGGGCCCTAATCAGCCCCAGCATTTT
>.|11|TRBV13|.|TRBJ2-7
CASTTGGEQYF
TGTGCCAGCACCACCGGGGGCGAGCAGTACTTC
>.|14|TRBV10-3|TRBD1|TRBJ1-5
CATDGQGDNQPQHF
TGTGCCACCGACGGACAGGGCGACAATCAGCCCCAGCATTTT
>.|13|TRBV7-6|TRBD1|TRBJ2-1
CASSGRDRSAQFF
TGTGCCAGCAGCGGCCGGGACAGAAGCGCGCAGTTCTTC
>.|17|TRBV7-6|.|TRBJ2-1
CASSLTRYLSGENEQFF
TGTGCCAGCAGCTTAACTCGGTATCTATCAGGGGAGAATGAGCAGTTCTTC
>.|15|TRBV13|TRBD1|TRBJ2-1
CASSNAGGYDNEQFF
TGTGCCAGCAGCAACGCAGGGGGCTACGACAATGAGCAGTTCTTC
>.|16|TRBV13|.|TRBJ2-1
CASSLVFRGADNEQFF
TGTGCCAGCAGCTTAGTATTTCGGGGGGCGGACAATGAGCAGTTCTTC
>.|14|TRBV5-1|.|TRBJ2-3
CASSLAQPTDTQYF
TGCGCCAGCAGCTTAGCACAGCCCACAGATACGCAGTATTTT
>few|16|TRBV7-8|TRBD2|TRBJ2-7
CASSLPSGRALDEQYF
TGTGCCAGCAGCTTACCTAGCGGGAGGGCCCTGGACGAGCAGTACTTC
>.|13|TRBV25-1|.|TRBJ2-7
CATRDWNSYEQYF
TGTGCCACCCGGGACTGGAACTCCTACGAGCAGTACTTC
>.|14|TRBV19|.|TRBJ1-5
CASRGPGEGQPQHF
TGTGCCAGTAGGGGGCCGGGAGAAGGTCAGCCCCAGCATTTT
>.|14|TRBV6-6|.|TRBJ1-1
CASTLNVAYTEAFF
TGTGCCAGCACCCTAAACGTTGCGTACACTGAAGCTTTCTTT
>.|17|TRBV28|.|TRBJ2-7
CASSPPVGSTGTYEQYF
TGTGCCAGCAGCCCTCCCGTTGGTTCCACCGGGACTTACGAGCAGTACTTC
>.|12|TRBV11-2|.|TRBJ2-7
CASSLGPSEQYF
TGTGCCAGCAGCTTAGGCCCTAGCGAGCAGTACTTC
>.|17|TRBV4-3|TRBD2|TRBJ2-7
CASSPPFRAGNSYEQYF
TGCGCCAGCAGCCCACCATTTCGAGCGGGAAATTCCTACGAGCAGTACTTC
>few|13|TRBV7-9|.|TRBJ1-1
CASSFEVGTEAFF
TGTGCCAGCAGCTTCGAGGTTGGCACTGAAGCTTTCTTT
>.|14|TRBV5-1|TRBD1|TRBJ1-2
CASRLEGAANGYTF
TGCGCCAGCCGCTTGGAGGGGGCGGCGAATGGCTACACCTTC
>.|16|TRBV7-2|TRBD2|TRBJ2-2
CASSLASGSLTGELFF
TGTGCCAGCAGCTTAGCCAGCGGGAGTTTAACCGGGGAGCTGTTTTTT
>.|13|TRBV2|TRBD1|TRBJ1-1
CASRGTGGTEAFF
TGTGCCAGCAGAGGAACAGGGGGCACTGAAGCTTTCTTT
>.|15|TRBV19|TRBD2|TRBJ2-3
CASRTSGGGTDTQYF
TGTGCCAGTAGAACTAGCGGAGGGGGCACAGATACGCAGTATTTT
>.|14|TRBV5-1|TRBD1|TRBJ2-7
CASSEGQGPYEQYF
TGCGCCAGCAGTGAGGGACAGGGACCCTACGAGCAGTACTTC
>.|16|TRBV28|.|TRBJ1-2
CASSFPGLQTNYGYTF
TGTGCCAGCAGTTTCCCGGGACTCCAGACTAACTATGGCTACACCTTC
>.|14|TRBV19|.|TRBJ2-5
CASAMVGYQETQYF
TGTGCCAGTGCCATGGTCGGGTATCAAGAGACCCAGTACTTC
>.|14|TRBV19|.|TRBJ2-2
CASSRGGESGELFF
TGTGCCAGTAGTAGAGGGGGGGAGAGCGGGGAGCTGTTTTTT
>.|17|TRBV15|.|TRBJ2-6
CATSRDNKNSGANVLTF
TGTGCCACCAGCAGAGATAACAAAAACTCTGGGGCCAACGTCCTGACTTTC
>.|15|TRBV11-2|TRBD1|TRBJ2-7
CASKRSGTGAYEQYF
TGTGCCAGCAAACGATCCGGGACAGGAGCCTACGAGCAGTACTTC
>.|12|TRBV28|.|TRBJ2-7
CASSLGQYEQYF
TGTGCCAGCAGTTTGGGACAATACGAGCAGTACTTC
>.|15|TRBV5-4|TRBD1|TRBJ2-7
CASSMRQGAFREQYF
TGTGCCAGCAGCATGAGACAGGGGGCATTTCGGGAGCAGTACTTC
>.|14|TRBV6-5|.|TRBJ1-2
CASSPLTGLYGYTF
TGTGCCAGCAGTCCGCTGACAGGCCTTTATGGCTACACCTTC
>.|14|TRBV11-1|.|TRBJ2-7
CASSLEGLTYEQYF
TGTGCCAGCAGCTTAGAGGGACTGACCTACGAGCAGTACTTC
>.|13|TRBV2|.|TRBJ2-2
CASRENGAGELFF
TGTGCCAGCAGAGAAAACGGGGCCGGGGAGCTGTTTTTT
>.|15|TRBV6-4|TRBD2|TRBJ2-1
CASSDGTSGINEQFF
TGTGCCAGCAGTGACGGGACTAGCGGGATCAATGAGCAGTTCTTC
>.|14|TRBV7-2|.|TRBJ2-1
CASSSEPLDNEQFF
TGTGCCAGCAGCTCCGAGCCACTAGACAATGAGCAGTTCTTC
>.|15|TRBV7-2|.|TRBJ2-7
CASSEGTSSSYEQYF
TGTGCCAGCTCCGAGGGCACTAGCTCCTCCTACGAGCAGTACTTC
>.|15|TRBV19|.|TRBJ1-1
CASSVQGRMNTEAFF
TGTGCCAGTAGTGTACAGGGTCGTATGAACACTGAAGCTTTCTTT
>once|14|TRBV4-1|.|TRBJ2-7
CASSQGSSGYEQYF
TGCGCCAGCAGCCAGGGGTCATCGGGATACGAGCAGTACTTC
>.|17|TRBV28|TRBD2|TRBJ2-3
CASSPTGLAGGTDTQYF
TGTGCCAGCAGTCCGACAGGACTAGCGGGAGGGACAGATACGCAGTATTTT
>.|15|TRBV6-6|.|TRBJ2-4
CASTKQALAKNIQYF
TGTGCCAGCACTAAGCAGGCTCTAGCCAAAAACATTCAGTACTTC
>.|14|TRBV23-1|.|TRBJ1-2
CASSQGRGNYGYTF
TGCGCCAGCAGTCAAGGTCGGGGGAACTATGGCTACACCTTC
>.|15|TRBV11-2|.|TRBJ2-7
CASSLMDLANYEQYF
TGTGCCAGCAGCTTAATGGACCTAGCGAACTACGAGCAGTACTTC
>.|15|TRBV6-1|.|TRBJ2-5
CASSEVGQWQETQYF
TGTGCCAGCAGTGAAGTGGGGCAGTGGCAAGAGACCCAGTACTTC
>.|14|TRBV5-1|.|TRBJ1-1
CASSLEVPGDEAFF
TGCGCCAGCAGCTTGGAGGTGCCAGGGGATGAAGCTTTCTTT
>.|16|TRBV7-9|.|TRBJ1-3
CASSLDRLYSGNTIYF
TGTGCCAGCAGCTTAGATCGTCTTTACTCTGGAAACACCATATATTTT
>.|13|TRBV19|TRBD1|TRBJ2-7
CASSIGTGDEQYF
TGTGCCAGTAGTATCGGGACAGGGGACGAGCAGTACTTC
>.|13|TRBV29-1|TRBD2|TRBJ2-5
CSAGTSGRETQYF
TGCAGCGCAGGGACTAGCGGGAGGGAGACCCAGTACTTC
>.|13|TRBV7-2|.|TRBJ1-2
CASSLAGYYGYTF
TGTGCCAGCAGCTTAGCCGGGTACTATGGCTACACCTTC
>.|16|TRBV11-3|TRBD2|TRBJ2-1
CASSTRTSGSYNEQFF
TGTGCCAGCAGCACCCGGACTAGCGGGAGTTACAATGAGCAGTTCTTC
>.|12|TRBV6-1|TRBD1|TRBJ2-5
CARDRGQETQYF
TGTGCCAGGGACAGGGGGCAAGAGACCCAGTACTTC
>.|15|TRBV30|.|TRBJ2-1
CAWSGRASSYNEQFF
TGTGCCTGGAGTGGGCGGGCAAGCTCCTACAATGAGCAGTTCTTC
>.|15|TRBV12-5|.|TRBJ2-7
CASGFDLPLSYEQYF
TGTGCTAGTGGTTTTGACTTACCCCTTTCTTACGAGCAGTACTTC
>.|14|TRBV5-1|.|TRBJ2-7
CASRATDLTYEQYF
TGCGCCAGCAGAGCCACCGACTTGACCTACGAGCAGTACTTC
>.|15|TRBV7-3|TRBD2|TRBJ2-5
CASSFGAGGGETQYF
TGTGCCAGCAGCTTCGGTGCGGGAGGGGGAGAGACCCAGTACTTC